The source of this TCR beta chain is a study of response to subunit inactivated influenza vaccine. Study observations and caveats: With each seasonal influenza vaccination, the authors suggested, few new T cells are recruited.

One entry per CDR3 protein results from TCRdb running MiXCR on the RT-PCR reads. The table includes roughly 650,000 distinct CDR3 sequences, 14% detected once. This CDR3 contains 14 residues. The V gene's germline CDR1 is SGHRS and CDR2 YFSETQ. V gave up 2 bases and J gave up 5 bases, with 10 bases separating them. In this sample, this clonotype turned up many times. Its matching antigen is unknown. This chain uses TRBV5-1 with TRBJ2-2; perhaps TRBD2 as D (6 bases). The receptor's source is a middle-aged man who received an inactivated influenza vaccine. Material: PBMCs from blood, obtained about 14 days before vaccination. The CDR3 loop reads CASSFGGTTGELFF. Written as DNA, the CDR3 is TGCGCCAGCAGCTTCGGGGGTACAACCGGGGAGCTGTTTTTT. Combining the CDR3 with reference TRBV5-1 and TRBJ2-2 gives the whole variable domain KAGVTQTPRYLIKTRGQQVTLSCSPISGHRSVSWYQQTPGQGLQFLFEYFSETQRNKGNFPGRFSGRQFSNSRSEMNVSTLELGDSALYLCASSFGGTTGELFFGEGSRLTVL.